What follows are 26 T cell receptor beta chains derived from one specimen sequenced in a study of cytomegalovirus exposure and HLA in healthy donors. Generated by immunoSEQ multiplex PCR, the TCRdb table keeps only in-frame clones and is missing some. The sample includes 150,000 to 160,000 clones, around 83% of them seen just once. The sequenced material came from PBMCs. These receptors were collected from a human donor in good health.

In nucleotides, the CDR3 is TGTGCCAGTAGTTCACGAGACAGGGGCTACGAGCAGTACTTC. Translating it yields CASSSRDRGYEQYF. V is TRBV19 and J is TRBJ2-7; 8 bases are shared with TRBD1. From germline, CDR1 is LNHDA and CDR2 SQIVND (reference sequence). The J segment lost 3 bases and the V segment lost 5 bases, leaving 6 bases of the junction unmatched. CDR3 length: 14 amino acids.

V is TRBV2 and J is TRBJ2-1; a weak D match, TRBD2 (5 bases). This CDR3 spans 16 amino acids. The V gene lost 4 bases and the J gene lost 2 bases, with 15 bases spanning the gap. CDR1 and CDR2 from the germline V gene are SNHLY and FYNNEI. The CDR3 DNA is TGTGCCAGCAGTGCCGGTCACGAGGGAGCCTACAATGAGCAGTTCTTC. Translation gives CASSAGHEGAYNEQFF.

The genes are TRBV29-1 and TRBJ2-3; D is possibly TRBD2 (5 bases). The ends were cut back, 6 bases at V and 2 bases at J, with 21 bases in the middle. Germline-derived CDR1 and CDR2 are SQVTM and ANQGSEA. CDR3 size: 16 residues. The CDR3 spells CSVAPGLRTLTDTQYF. The DNA of the CDR3 is TGCAGCGTCGCCCCAGGACTCCGGACTCTCACAGATACGCAGTATTTT.

The chain has TRBV4-1 and TRBJ1-5; 7 bases fit TRBD1. CDR3 length equals 15 residues. The V gene end was trimmed by 6 bases and the J gene end by 0 bases; junction bases not matched to a gene: 5. CDR1 and CDR2 (germline): MGHRA, YSYEKL. CDR3 residues: CASRETGNSNQPQHF. CDR3 in DNA: TGCGCCAGCAGGGAGACAGGGAATAGCAATCAGCCCCAGCATTTT.

The sample holds a few counts of this clone. This sequence joins TRBV9 and TRBJ1-2; 9 nucleotides agree with TRBD1. Germline V gene lookup returns CDR1 SGDLS and CDR2 YYNGEE. After removal of 5 bases from V and 8 bases from J, the junction contained 7 bases not matched to a gene. CDR3 length: 13 residues. CDR3 in DNA: TGTGCCAGCAGTAATACAGGGGGCTGGGGCTACACCTTC. Amino acids: CASSNTGGWGYTF. Complete variable domain (other parts from reference TRBV9 and TRBJ1-2): DSGVTQTPKHLITATGQRVTLRCSPRSGDLSVYWYQQSLDQGLQFLIQYYNGEERAKGNILERFSAQQFPDLHSELNLSSLELGDSALYFCASSNTGGWGYTFGSGTRLTVV.

J is TRBJ2-3 and V is TRBV2; 16 nucleotides align to TRBD2. The CDR3 totals 16 residues. V gave up 6 bases and J gave up 4 bases; unmatched junction bases: 4. CDR1 and CDR2 from the germline V gene are SNHLY and FYNNEI. DNA of the CDR3: TGTGCCAGCAGGGCGGGACTAGCGGGAGGGCCAGATACGCAGTATTTT. Its translation: CASRAGLAGGPDTQYF.

The V call is TRBV5-4, the J call TRBJ2-1; 11 bases map to TRBD2. The CDR3 covers 16 residues. After removal of 1 base from V and 6 bases from J, the junction contained 6 bases not matched to a gene. The V gene's germline CDR1 is SGHNT and CDR2 YYREEE (reference sequence). The CDR3 loop is CASSLKTLAGGNEQFF. The CDR3 nucleotides read TGTGCCAGCAGCTTGAAAACTCTAGCGGGAGGCAATGAGCAGTTCTTC. Full variable domain (rest looked up from reference TRBV5-4 and TRBJ2-1): ETGVTQSPTHLIKTRGQQVTLRCSSQSGHNTVSWYQQALGQGPQFIFQYYREEENGRGNFPPRFSGLQFPNYSSELNVNALELDDSALYLCASSLKTLAGGNEQFFGPGTRLTVL.

The rearrangement uses TRBV19 and TRBJ1-5; D is possibly TRBD1 (6 bases). The germline V and J ends were trimmed by 1 base and 3 bases, with 13 bases remaining between them. Germline V gene data show CDR1 as LNHDA and CDR2 as SQIVND (reference sequence). This CDR3 region has 16 residues. The CDR3 DNA is TGTGCCAGTAGTATAGGGACAGCTCCCGTCAATCAGCCCCAGCATTTT. Translation gives CASSIGTAPVNQPQHF.

The CDR3 sequence: CASSPLAGGPGDTQYF. Written as DNA, the CDR3 is TGTGCCAGCAGTCCCCTAGCGGGAGGGCCGGGAGATACGCAGTATTTT. The chain joins TRBV25-1 to TRBJ2-3, with 12 bases that match TRBD2. Unmatched junction bases numbered 8, after V lost 5 bases and J lost 5 bases. Germline V lookup: CDR1 MGHDK, CDR2 SYGVNS. This CDR3 spans 16 amino acids.

The V gene is TRBV7-8, the J gene TRBJ2-7; a weak D match, TRBD2 (7 bases). V lost 5 bases, J lost 0 bases, and 17 bases lay in between. CDR1 is SGHVS and CDR2 is FQNEAQ in the germline V gene. The length of the CDR3 is 16 residues. CDR3 amino acids: CASSHKGGISSYEQYF. In DNA, the CDR3 is TGTGCCAGCAGCCACAAGGGGGGGATTAGCTCCTACGAGCAGTACTTC.

CDR3 sequence: CASSFGSYTDTQYF. The CDR3 bases are TGTGCCAGCAGCTTTGGCAGTTACACAGATACGCAGTATTTT. The chain couples TRBV7-3 to TRBJ2-3; D gene unclear. CDR3 length: 14 residues. V lost 3 bases, J lost 2 bases, and 9 bases lay in between. Germline V CDR1 and CDR2: SGHTA, FQGTGA.

The gene calls are TRBV16 and TRBJ2-7; perhaps TRBD1 as D (6 bases). Germline values: CDR1 KGHSY, CDR2 FQNENV. The CDR3 runs to 17 residues. Trimming removed 1 base from V and 5 bases from J, with 21 bases in between. CDR3 sequence reads: CASSQLVGQGSNHEQYF. The CDR3 region has the DNA TGTGCCAGCAGCCAATTGGTAGGGCAGGGGAGTAACCACGAGCAGTACTTC. Full variable domain (outside the CDR3, taken from reference TRBV16 and TRBJ2-7): GEEVAQTPKHLVRGEGQKAKLYCAPIKGHSYVFWYQQVLKNEFKFLISFQNENVFDETGMPKERFSAKCLPNSPCSLEIQATKLEDSAVYFCASSQLVGQGSNHEQYFGPGTRLTVT.

The chain recombines TRBV6-5 with TRBJ2-3; 9 nucleotides agree with TRBD2. CDR1 is MNHEY and CDR2 is SVGAGI in the germline V gene. The junction had 6 bases not matched to a gene; V was cut back by 5 bases and J by 3 bases. This CDR3 spans 15 amino acids. This CDR3 is CASSIAGDTTDTQYF. Written as DNA, the CDR3 is TGTGCCAGCAGTATAGCGGGAGATACTACAGATACGCAGTATTTT.

CDR3 residues: CASSYETSAHEQFF. Written as DNA, the CDR3 is TGTGCCAGCAGTTACGAGACTAGCGCCCATGAGCAGTTCTTC. The chain joins TRBV6-5 to TRBJ2-1, with 8 positions matching TRBD2. V gave up 2 bases and J gave up 8 bases; unmatched junction bases: 5. This CDR3 comprises 14 residues. The V gene's germline CDR1 is MNHEY and CDR2 SVGAGI.

The table lists this clone with a few counts. V usage is TRBV10-3 and J usage is TRBJ1-6; D possibly corresponds to TRBD1 (5 bases). The V end lost 6 bases, the J end lost 0 bases, and 9 bases lay between the germline ends. Germline loops: CDR1 ENHRY, CDR2 SYGVKD. This CDR3 is built from 15 residues. The CDR3 loop is CAISQGSSYNSPLHF. In nucleotides, the CDR3 is TGTGCCATCAGCCAGGGTAGCTCCTATAATTCACCCCTCCACTTT.

Only a few counts were recorded for this clone. The chain couples TRBV18 to TRBJ2-7, with D perhaps matching TRBD1 (5 bases). V was clipped by 3 bases and J by 5 bases, with 8 bases between them. The CDR3 sequence is 12 residues long. Germline loops: CDR1 KGHSH, CDR2 LQKENI. The CDR3 DNA is TGTGCCAGCTCACCCTCAGGGAACGAGCAGTACTTC. Translation gives CASSPSGNEQYF.

The V gene is TRBV9, the J gene TRBJ2-5; TRBD2 might be the D (7 bases). This CDR3 has 14 residues. The V end was cut by 3 bases, the J end by 6 bases, with 15 bases between. Per the germline V gene, CDR1 is SGDLS and CDR2 is YYNGEE. In DNA form, the CDR3 reads TGTGCCAGCAGCGATGGGGGGGCGCAGAAGACCCAGTACTTC. This sequence encodes CASSDGGAQKTQYF.

The rearrangement joins TRBV19 to TRBJ2-2; D is uncertain. V lost 7 bases, J lost 4 bases, and 10 bases lay in between. Per the germline V gene, CDR1 is LNHDA and CDR2 is SQIVND (reference sequence). The CDR3 has 13 amino acids. The CDR3 spells CASKSAVTGELFF. The DNA of the CDR3 is TGTGCCAGTAAGTCTGCGGTCACCGGGGAGCTGTTTTTT.

The V call is TRBV9, the J call TRBJ2-7, with 9 bases fitting TRBD1. Unmatched junction bases numbered 6, after V lost 5 bases and J lost 0 bases. This CDR3 comprises 15 residues. Germline CDR1 reads SGDLS; CDR2 reads YYNGEE. This CDR3 is CASSPTGGRSYEQYF. In DNA form, the CDR3 reads TGTGCCAGCAGTCCCACAGGGGGCCGCTCCTACGAGCAGTACTTC.

As DNA, the CDR3 is TGTGCCAGCAGCCAGACGGGGGGTACTTACGAGCAGTACTTC. Translating it yields CASSQTGGTYEQYF. The chain recombines TRBV7-2 with TRBJ2-7; 7 bases are a match to TRBD2. Per the germline V gene, CDR1 is SGHTA and CDR2 is FQGNSA. V shed 5 bases, J shed 4 bases, and the junction held 8 bases outside the gene matches. CDR3 length: 14 residues. The entire variable domain, with the rest obtained from reference TRBV7-2 and TRBJ2-7, is as follows: GAGVSQSPSNKVTEKGKDVELRCDPISGHTALYWYRQSLGQGLEFLIYFQGNSAPDKSGLPSDRFSAERTGGSVSTLTIQRTQQEDSAVYLCASSQTGGTYEQYFGPGTRLTVT.

The V and J genes are TRBV6-5 and TRBJ1-2, with TRBD1 matching over 10 bases. Looked up from germline, CDR1 is MNHEY and CDR2 is SVGAGI. This CDR3 contains 15 residues. J gave up 0 bases and V 6 bases, and 4 bases lay outside the gene matches. This chain's CDR3 is CASRTGTGANYGYTF. The CDR3 coding sequence is TGTGCCAGCAGGACTGGGACAGGGGCTAACTATGGCTACACCTTC.

The rearrangement links TRBV7-9 to TRBJ2-7, with 10 bases lining up with TRBD1. Trimming at V came to 5 bases and at J to 5 bases, leaving 6 bases not matched to a gene. Germline lookup yields CDR1 SEHNR and CDR2 FQNEAQ (reference sequence). The CDR3 consists of 14 residues. Here the CDR3 DNA reads TGTGCCAGCAGCCGGGACAGGGGTCGAGACGAGCAGTACTTC. Its protein is CASSRDRGRDEQYF. The full variable domain, rest sourced from reference TRBV7-9 and TRBJ2-7, is DTGVSQNPRHKITKRGQNVTFRCDPISEHNRLYWYRQTLGQGPEFLTYFQNEAQLEKSRLLSDRFSAERPKGSFSTLEIQRTEQGDSAMYLCASSRDRGRDEQYFGPGTRLTVT.

The rearrangement joins TRBV4-3 to TRBJ2-7, with TRBD1 identical over 9 bases. V shed 5 bases, J shed 4 bases, and the junction held 3 bases outside the gene matches. The CDR3 is 13 residues long. CDR1 is LGHNA and CDR2 is YSLEER in the germline V gene. The CDR3 sequence is CASSFGTGYEQYF. The CDR3 DNA follows: TGCGCCAGCAGCTTTGGGACAGGGTACGAGCAGTACTTC.

The rearrangement links TRBV15 to TRBJ2-7; 9 nucleotides agree with TRBD1. Germline V CDR1 and CDR2: LNHNV, YYDKDF (reference sequence). This CDR3 contains 15 residues. Trimming at V came to 4 bases and at J to 5 bases, leaving 9 bases not matched to a gene. The CDR3 DNA follows: TGTGCCACCAGCACGAAAAGGGGACAGGGCCACGAGCAGTACTTC. This encodes CATSTKRGQGHEQYF. Filled out from reference TRBV15 and TRBJ2-7, the complete variable domain reads DAMVIQNPRYQVTQFGKPVTLSCSQTLNHNVMYWYQQKSSQAPKLLFHYYDKDFNNEADTPDNFQSRRPNTSFCFLDIRSPGLGDTAMYLCATSTKRGQGHEQYFGPGTRLTVT.

This clone was detected only once. The V gene is TRBV28, the J gene TRBJ2-2; D is undetermined. Trimming took off 6 bases at V and 2 bases at J, with 13 bases between the two ends. Germline V CDR1 and CDR2: MDHEN, SYDVKM. This CDR3 comprises 15 residues. CDR3 sequence: CASSSRLLNTGELFF. For the CDR3, the DNA is TGTGCCAGCAGCTCTCGACTCCTTAACACCGGGGAGCTGTTTTTT.

In its sample, this clone was seen a few times. V is TRBV30 and J is TRBJ1-1; D not resolved. V was pared by 0 bases and J by 1 base, with 6 bases between. The CDR3 runs 13 residues. Germline loops: CDR1 GTSNPN, CDR2 SVGIG (reference sequence). CDR3 coding DNA: TGTGCCTGGAGTGTACGGAGGAACACTGAAGCTTTCTTT. Its translation: CAWSVRRNTEAFF.